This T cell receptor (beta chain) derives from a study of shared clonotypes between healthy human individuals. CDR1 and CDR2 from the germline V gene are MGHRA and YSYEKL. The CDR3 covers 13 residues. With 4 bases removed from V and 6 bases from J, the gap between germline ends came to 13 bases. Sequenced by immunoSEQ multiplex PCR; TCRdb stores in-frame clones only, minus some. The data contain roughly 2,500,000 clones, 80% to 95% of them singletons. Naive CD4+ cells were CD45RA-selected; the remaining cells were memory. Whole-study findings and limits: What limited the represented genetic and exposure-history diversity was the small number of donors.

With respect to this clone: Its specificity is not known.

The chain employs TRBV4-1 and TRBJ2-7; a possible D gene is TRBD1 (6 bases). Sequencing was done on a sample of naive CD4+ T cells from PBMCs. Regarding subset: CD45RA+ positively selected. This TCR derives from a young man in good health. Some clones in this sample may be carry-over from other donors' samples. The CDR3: CASSRGHEGEQYF. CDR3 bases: TGCGCCAGCAGCCGGGGACACGAGGGCGAGCAGTACTTC.